The TCR beta chain described here comes from a study of Ad26.COV2.S vaccination and SARS-CoV-2 variants. Indicated treatment: some 20 received Ad26.COV2.S at low or high dose, single or two shots; about 5 received placebo; per-sample allocation not given. At day 63 after the first vaccine or placebo injection, samples were drawn. Profiling relied on immunoSEQ multiplex PCR, and the TCRdb table lists in-frame clones only, not all of them. Of 350,000 to 500,000 clones listed, 80% to 90% are singletons. With 4 bases removed from V and 9 bases from J, the gap between germline ends came to 14 bases. The germline V gene encodes CDR1 SGHRS and CDR2 YFSETQ. There are 13 residues in the CDR3. For this clone: The antigen is not known.

Study-level points and caveats: The study found similar non-spike TCR breadth in vaccine and placebo recipients.

The chain has TRBV5-1 and TRBJ2-4; perhaps TRBD1 as D (6 bases). The sample in question was peripheral blood, obtained in a trial of Ad26.COV2.S vaccine versus placebo. The receptor comes from a person between 18 and 65 years old who received the Ad26.COV2.S COVID-19 vaccine or a placebo. The CDR3 DNA sequence: TGCGCCAGCAGCCCCACAGGGATTGGCATTCAGTACTTC. It encodes CASSPTGIGIQYF.